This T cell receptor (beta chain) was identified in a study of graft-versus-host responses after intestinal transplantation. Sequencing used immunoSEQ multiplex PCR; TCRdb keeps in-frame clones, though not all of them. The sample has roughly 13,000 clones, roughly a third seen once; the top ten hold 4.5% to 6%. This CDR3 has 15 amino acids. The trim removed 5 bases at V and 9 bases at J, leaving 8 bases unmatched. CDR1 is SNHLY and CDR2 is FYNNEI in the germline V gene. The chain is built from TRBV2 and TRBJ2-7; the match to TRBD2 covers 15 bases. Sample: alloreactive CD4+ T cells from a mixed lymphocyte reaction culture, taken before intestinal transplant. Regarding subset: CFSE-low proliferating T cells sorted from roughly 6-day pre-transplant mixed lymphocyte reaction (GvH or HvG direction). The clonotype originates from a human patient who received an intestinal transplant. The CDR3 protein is CASSFAPGLAGGQYF. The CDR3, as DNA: TGTGCCAGCAGTTTTGCCCCGGGACTAGCGGGAGGGCAGTACTTC. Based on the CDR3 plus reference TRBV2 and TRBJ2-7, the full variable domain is EPEVTQTPSHQVTQMGQEVILRCVPISNHLYFYWYRQILGQKVEFLVSFYNNEISEKSEIFDDQFSVERPDGSNFTLKIRSTKLEDSAMYFCASSFAPGLAGGQYFGPGTRLTVT.